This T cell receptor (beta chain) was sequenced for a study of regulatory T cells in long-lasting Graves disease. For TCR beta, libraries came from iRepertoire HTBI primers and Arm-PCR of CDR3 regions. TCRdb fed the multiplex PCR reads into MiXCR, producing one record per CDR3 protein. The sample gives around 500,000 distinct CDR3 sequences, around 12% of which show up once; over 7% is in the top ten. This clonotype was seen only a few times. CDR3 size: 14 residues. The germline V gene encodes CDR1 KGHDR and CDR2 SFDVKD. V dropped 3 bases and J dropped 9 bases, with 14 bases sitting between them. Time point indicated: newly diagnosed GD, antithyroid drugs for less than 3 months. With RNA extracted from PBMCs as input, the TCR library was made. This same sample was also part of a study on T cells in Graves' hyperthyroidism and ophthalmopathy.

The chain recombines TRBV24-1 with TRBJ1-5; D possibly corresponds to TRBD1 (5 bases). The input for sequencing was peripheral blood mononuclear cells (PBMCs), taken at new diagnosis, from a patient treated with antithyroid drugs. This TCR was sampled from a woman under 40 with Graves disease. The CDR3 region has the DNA TGTGCCACCAGTGATACGACAGCTCCGGGGCCCCAGCATTTT. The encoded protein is CATSDTTAPGPQHF.